This TCR beta chain was documented in a study of blood T cells in healthy people across ages (dated by TCRdb to the mid-2010s). Regarding the research as a whole: In model experiments, template switching captured about one uniquely barcoded TCR beta cDNA molecule for every two T cells. The study analyzed two additional independent replicas of 1 million unique cDNA reads from the same blood draw for two donors, one aged 18 to 29 and one aged 80 or older. The donors were divided into four age groups: young (average approximately 17 years), middle-aged (over 35), aged (approximately 62) and long-lived (nearly 85). To avoid experimental bias, donors of different ages were distributed randomly across sequencing lanes. The study measured age-related changes in TCR beta repertoire diversity using deep sequencing normalized with unique cDNA molecular identifiers.

The roughly 37 donors, aged 6 to 90 years, were systemically healthy Caucasian individuals from Russia. Each donor gave about 10 milliliters of peripheral blood, drawn into EDTA-treated Vacutainer tubes. Ficoll-Paque density-gradient centrifugation was used to isolate PBMCs, with at least 6 million obtained per sample. Trizol reagent was used to extract total RNA from PBMCs, with at least 6 micrograms per sample. For every donor, flow cytometry on a PBMC aliquot measured the percentage of naive CD45RAhigh/CD27high T cells. This clonotype was recorded once. Its target antigen remains unknown. Base qualities are not at hand, and no much larger clone is one base apart. Libraries were made using 5' RACE. The listed sequencing device is Illumina HiSeq 2500. A second PCR of roughly 6 to 11 cycles was run with a J-beta primer mix and a sample-barcoded 5' primer. Each TCR beta cDNA molecule received a unique molecular identifier from a template-switch 5' adaptor carrying 12 random nucleotides. Each sample yielded at least 2.5 million CDR3-containing paired-end reads. All of the RNA was converted into first-strand cDNA using the Mint cDNA synthesis kit, with a TRBC-specific oligonucleotide serving as the primer. Following uracil-DNA glycosylase treatment, a first 18-cycle PCR with universal primers M1SS and BC2_uni_R was performed on all cDNA. The study's processing was this. Each sample was normalized by randomly selecting 1 million high-quality reads, each carrying a distinct molecular identifier. Reads sharing molecular identifiers were discarded rather than binned into consensus sequences. CDR3 identification, clonotype clustering and error correction used MiTCR with a Q25 quality threshold and the strictest error-elimination algorithm. A nonparametric unseen species model with Euler transformation was used to estimate lower-bound total TCR beta diversity. Using fastp at Q25 and MiXCR, TCRdb reprocessed the public reads and kept productive beta chains. All rows with the same CDR3 protein become a single entry with the most common DNA and genes. For this entry, the V and J calls and clone size follow TCRdb and not the study's own pipeline. The sample includes about a million distinct CDR3 sequences, with 40% to 60% observed a single time. The ten most abundant clones make up around an eighth of the sample.

V lost 8 bases and J lost 7 bases; the stretch between them is 24 bases long. Looking up the germline V gene (reference sequence) yields CDR1 MNHEY and CDR2 SMNVEV. The CDR3 covers 16 residues, taking in both the cysteine and the phenylalanine. Just CDR3 DNA is preserved here, 48 bases in frame from base 1. Study-wide findings and limitations: Observed TCR beta diversity per million T cells fell roughly linearly with age, and a significant reduction was already apparent by age approximately 40. Total diversity estimates from one million sequenced T cells were considered lower bounds and underestimates. The percentage of naive T cells measured by flow cytometry correlated strongly with observed TCR beta diversity. Conclusive comparison of naive and antigen-experienced compartments was prevented by the profiling of bulk unsorted PBMCs. The CMV infection status of donors was not known, potentially confounding age-related changes in expanded clonotypes. Compared with the aged group, more naive CD4+ T cells, fewer expanded clones and increased TCR diversity were shown by the long-lived group, suggesting age selection.

This sequence was found in a man under 40 in good health. The chain employs TRBV27 and TRBJ2-1, with TRBD2 tentatively as D gene (6 bases match). The sequenced material came from blood. The CDR3 loop reads CASSSLGGVTNNEQFF. The nucleotide sequence is TGTGCCAGCTCCAGTCTAGGCGGGGTGACAAATAATGAGCAGTTCTTC.